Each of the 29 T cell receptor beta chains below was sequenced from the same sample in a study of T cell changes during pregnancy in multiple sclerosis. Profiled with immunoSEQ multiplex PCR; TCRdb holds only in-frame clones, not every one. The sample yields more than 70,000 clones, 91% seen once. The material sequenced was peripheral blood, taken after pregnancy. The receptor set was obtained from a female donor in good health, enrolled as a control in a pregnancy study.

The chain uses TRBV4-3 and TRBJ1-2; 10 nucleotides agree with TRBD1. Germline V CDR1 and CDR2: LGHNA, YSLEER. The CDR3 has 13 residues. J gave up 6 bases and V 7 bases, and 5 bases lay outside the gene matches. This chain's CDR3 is CASTHGQGDGYTF. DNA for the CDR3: TGCGCCAGCACCCACGGACAGGGGGATGGCTACACCTTC.

The CDR3 region is CASSRGNQPQHF. CDR3 DNA: TGTGCCAGTAGTAGGGGTAATCAGCCCCAGCATTTT. The genes are TRBV2 and TRBJ1-5, with D possibly matching TRBD1 (5 bases). CDR3 length equals 12 residues. Germline V gives CDR1 SNHLY, CDR2 FYNNEI. Trimming stripped 9 bases from V and 4 bases from J, with 10 bases between.

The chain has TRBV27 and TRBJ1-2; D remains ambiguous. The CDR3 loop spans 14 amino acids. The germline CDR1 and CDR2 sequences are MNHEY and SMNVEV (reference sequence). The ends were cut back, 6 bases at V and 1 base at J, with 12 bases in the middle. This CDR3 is CASSPPAGNYGYTF. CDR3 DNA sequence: TGTGCCAGCAGCCCGCCCGCCGGTAACTATGGCTACACCTTC.

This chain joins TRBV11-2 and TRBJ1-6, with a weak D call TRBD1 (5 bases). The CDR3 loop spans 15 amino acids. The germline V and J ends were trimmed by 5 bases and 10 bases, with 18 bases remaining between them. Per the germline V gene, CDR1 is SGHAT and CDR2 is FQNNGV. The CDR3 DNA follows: TGTGCCAGCAGCCCCCGCCGGCCGGGGGGATCACCCCTCCACTTT. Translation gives CASSPRRPGGSPLHF.

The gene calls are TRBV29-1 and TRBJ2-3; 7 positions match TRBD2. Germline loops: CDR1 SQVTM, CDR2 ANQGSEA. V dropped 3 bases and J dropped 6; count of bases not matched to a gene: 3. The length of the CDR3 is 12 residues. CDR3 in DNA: TGCAGCGTTGATCAGCGGGGTGATACGCAGTATTTT. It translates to CSVDQRGDTQYF.

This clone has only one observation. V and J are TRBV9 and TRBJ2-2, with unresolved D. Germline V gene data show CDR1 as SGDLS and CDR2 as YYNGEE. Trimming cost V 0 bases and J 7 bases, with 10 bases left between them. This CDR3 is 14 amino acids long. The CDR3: CASSVVSGSGELFF. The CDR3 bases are TGTGCCAGCAGCGTAGTCTCAGGTAGCGGGGAGCTGTTTTTT.

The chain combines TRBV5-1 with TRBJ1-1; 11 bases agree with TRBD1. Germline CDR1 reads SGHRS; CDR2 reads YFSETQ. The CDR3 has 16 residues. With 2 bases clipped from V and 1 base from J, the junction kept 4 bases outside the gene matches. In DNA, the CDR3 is TGCGCCAGCAGCTTCGGACAGGGGGCAGGGAACACTGAAGCTTTCTTT. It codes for CASSFGQGAGNTEAFF.

For the CDR3, the DNA is TGTGCCAGCAGCTCCATACTGAAAGATGCTTTCTTT. Translating gives CASSSILKDAFF. The genes are TRBV5-4 and TRBJ1-1; D uncertain. V lost 3 bases, J lost 11 bases, and 14 bases lay in between. The germline CDR1 and CDR2 sequences are SGHNT and YYREEE (reference sequence). The CDR3 covers 12 residues. Drawing the rest from reference TRBV5-4 and TRBJ1-1, the complete variable domain is ETGVTQSPTHLIKTRGQQVTLRCSSQSGHNTVSWYQQALGQGPQFIFQYYREEENGRGNFPPRFSGLQFPNYSSELNVNALELDDSALYLCASSSILKDAFFGQGTRLTVV.

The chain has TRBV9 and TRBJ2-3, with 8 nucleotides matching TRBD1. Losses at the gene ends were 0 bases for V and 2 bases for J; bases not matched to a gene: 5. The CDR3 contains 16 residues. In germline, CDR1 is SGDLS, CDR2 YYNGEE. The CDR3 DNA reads TGTGCCAGCAGCGTAGTAGCGGACAGGGCCACAGATACGCAGTATTTT. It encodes CASSVVADRATDTQYF.

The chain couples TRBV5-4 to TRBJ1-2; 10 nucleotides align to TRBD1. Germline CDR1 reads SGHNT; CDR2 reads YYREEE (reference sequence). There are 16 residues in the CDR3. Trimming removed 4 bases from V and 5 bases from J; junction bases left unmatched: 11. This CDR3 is CASSPGRTGGGYGYTF. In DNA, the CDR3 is TGTGCCAGCAGCCCGGGGAGGACAGGGGGAGGGTATGGCTACACCTTC.

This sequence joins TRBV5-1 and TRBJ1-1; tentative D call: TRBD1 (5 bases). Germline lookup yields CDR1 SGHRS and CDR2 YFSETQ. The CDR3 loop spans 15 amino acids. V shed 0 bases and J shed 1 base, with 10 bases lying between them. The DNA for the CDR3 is TGCGCCAGCAGCTTGGAACCAGGGCGGAACACTGAAGCTTTCTTT. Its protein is CASSLEPGRNTEAFF.

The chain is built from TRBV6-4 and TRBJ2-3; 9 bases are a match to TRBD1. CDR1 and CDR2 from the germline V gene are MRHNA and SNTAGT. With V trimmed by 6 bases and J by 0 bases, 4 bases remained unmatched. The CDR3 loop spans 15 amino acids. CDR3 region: CASSETGGSTDTQYF. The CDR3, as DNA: TGTGCCAGCAGCGAGACAGGGGGAAGCACAGATACGCAGTATTTT.

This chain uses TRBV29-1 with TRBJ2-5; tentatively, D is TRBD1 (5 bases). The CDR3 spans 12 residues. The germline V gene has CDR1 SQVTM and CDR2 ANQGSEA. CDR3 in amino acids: CSMGRAGETQYF. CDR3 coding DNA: TGCAGTATGGGCCGGGCAGGGGAGACCCAGTACTTC.

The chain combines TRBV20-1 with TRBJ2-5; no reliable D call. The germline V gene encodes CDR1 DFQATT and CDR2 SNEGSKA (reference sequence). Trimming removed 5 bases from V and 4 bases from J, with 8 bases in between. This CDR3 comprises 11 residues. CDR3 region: CSAASGETQYF. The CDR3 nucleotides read TGCAGTGCTGCCTCGGGAGAGACCCAGTACTTC.

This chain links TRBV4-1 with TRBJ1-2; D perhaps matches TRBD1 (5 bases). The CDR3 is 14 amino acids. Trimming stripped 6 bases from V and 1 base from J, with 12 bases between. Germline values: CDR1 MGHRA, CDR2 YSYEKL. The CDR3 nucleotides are TGCGCCAGCAGTCCGACAGAGGTTAACTATGGCTACACCTTC. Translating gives CASSPTEVNYGYTF.

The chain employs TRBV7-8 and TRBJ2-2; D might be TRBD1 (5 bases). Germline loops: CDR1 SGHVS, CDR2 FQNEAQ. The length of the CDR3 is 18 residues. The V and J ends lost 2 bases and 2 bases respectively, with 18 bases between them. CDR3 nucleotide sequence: TGTGCCAGCAGCTTAAGACAGAAAAGTCCGTCCAACACCGGGGAGCTGTTTTTT. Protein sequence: CASSLRQKSPSNTGELFF.

The CDR3 sequence: CASSQDGVAGRTDTQYF. CDR3 DNA: TGCGCCAGCAGCCAAGACGGGGTAGCGGGGAGGACAGATACGCAGTATTTT. The rearrangement uses TRBV4-3 and TRBJ2-3, with TRBD2 identical over 8 bases. CDR3 length equals 17 residues. Germline CDR1 and CDR2: LGHNA and YSLEER. V shed 0 bases and J 3 bases; nucleotides not matched to a gene: 8.

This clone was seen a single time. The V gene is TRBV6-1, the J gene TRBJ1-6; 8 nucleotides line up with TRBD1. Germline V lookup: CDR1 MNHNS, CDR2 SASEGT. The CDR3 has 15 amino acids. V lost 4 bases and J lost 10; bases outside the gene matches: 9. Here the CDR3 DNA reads TGTGCCAGCAGTGCCTGGACAGGGCTGGAGTCACCCCTCCACTTT. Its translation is CASSAWTGLESPLHF.

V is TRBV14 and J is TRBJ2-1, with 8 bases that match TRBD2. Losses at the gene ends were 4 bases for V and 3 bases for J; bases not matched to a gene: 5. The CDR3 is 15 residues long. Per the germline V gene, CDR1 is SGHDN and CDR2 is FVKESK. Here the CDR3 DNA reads TGTGCCAGCAGCCGATTCGGGGGGGGCTACAATGAGCAGTTCTTC. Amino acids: CASSRFGGGYNEQFF.

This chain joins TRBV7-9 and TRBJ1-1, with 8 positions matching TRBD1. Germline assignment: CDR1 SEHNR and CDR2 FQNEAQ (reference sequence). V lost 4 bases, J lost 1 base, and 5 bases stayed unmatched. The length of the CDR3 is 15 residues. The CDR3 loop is CASSSQTGANTEAFF. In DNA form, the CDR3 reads TGTGCCAGCAGCTCCCAGACAGGGGCGAACACTGAAGCTTTCTTT.

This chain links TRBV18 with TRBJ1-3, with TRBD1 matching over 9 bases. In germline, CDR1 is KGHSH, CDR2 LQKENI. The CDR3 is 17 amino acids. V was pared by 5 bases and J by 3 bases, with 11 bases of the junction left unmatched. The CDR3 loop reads CASSATLDRGSGNTIYF. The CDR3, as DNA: TGTGCCAGCTCAGCCACTCTGGACAGGGGAAGTGGAAACACCATATATTTT.

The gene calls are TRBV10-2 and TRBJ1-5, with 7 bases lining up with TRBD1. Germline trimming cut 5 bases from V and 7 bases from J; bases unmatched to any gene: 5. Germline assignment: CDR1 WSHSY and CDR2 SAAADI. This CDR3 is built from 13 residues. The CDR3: CASSYIRGQPQHF. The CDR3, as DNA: TGCGCCAGCAGTTACATCAGGGGGCAGCCCCAGCATTTT.

The CDR3 region has the DNA TGCAGCGTTGCCAGGGGGCTAATGAACACTGAAGCTTTCTTT. This sequence encodes CSVARGLMNTEAFF. This chain links TRBV29-1 with TRBJ1-1; 8 bases are shared with TRBD1. With 4 bases clipped from V and 0 bases from J, the junction kept 4 bases outside the gene matches. Germline CDR1 is SQVTM and CDR2 is ANQGSEA. CDR3 size: 14 residues.

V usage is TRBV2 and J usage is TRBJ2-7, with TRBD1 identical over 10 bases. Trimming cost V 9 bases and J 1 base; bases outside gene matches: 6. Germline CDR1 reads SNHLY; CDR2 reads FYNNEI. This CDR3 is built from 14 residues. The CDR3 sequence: CASQPGQGSYEQYF. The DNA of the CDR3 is TGTGCCAGTCAGCCGGGACAGGGGTCCTACGAGCAGTACTTC.

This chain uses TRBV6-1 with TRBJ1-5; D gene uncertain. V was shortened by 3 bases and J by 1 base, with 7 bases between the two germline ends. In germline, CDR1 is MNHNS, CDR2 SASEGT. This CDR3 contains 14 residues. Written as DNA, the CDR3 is TGTGCCAGCAGTGAGGGAGGAAGCAATCAGCCCCAGCATTTT. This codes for CASSEGGSNQPQHF.

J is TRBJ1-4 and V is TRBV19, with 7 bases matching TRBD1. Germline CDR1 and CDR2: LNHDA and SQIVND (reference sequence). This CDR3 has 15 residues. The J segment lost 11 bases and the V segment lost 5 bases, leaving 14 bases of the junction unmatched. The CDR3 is CASSVGQKSRRKLFF. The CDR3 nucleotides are TGTGCCAGTAGTGTGGGACAGAAGTCTCGAAGGAAACTGTTTTTT.

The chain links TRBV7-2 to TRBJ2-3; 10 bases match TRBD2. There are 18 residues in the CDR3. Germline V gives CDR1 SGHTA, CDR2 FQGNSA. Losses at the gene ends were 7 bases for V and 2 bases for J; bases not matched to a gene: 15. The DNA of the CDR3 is TGTGCCAGCAAGACCCGCTCTGGTAGCGGGGGGCTCACAGATACGCAGTATTTT. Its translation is CASKTRSGSGGLTDTQYF.

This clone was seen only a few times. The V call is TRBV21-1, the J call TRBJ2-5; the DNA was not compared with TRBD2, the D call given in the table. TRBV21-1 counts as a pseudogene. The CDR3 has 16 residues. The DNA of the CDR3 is TGTGCCAGCAGCAACATAGCGGGGGGCCCAAAAGAGACCCAGTACTTC. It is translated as CASSNIAGGPKETQYF.

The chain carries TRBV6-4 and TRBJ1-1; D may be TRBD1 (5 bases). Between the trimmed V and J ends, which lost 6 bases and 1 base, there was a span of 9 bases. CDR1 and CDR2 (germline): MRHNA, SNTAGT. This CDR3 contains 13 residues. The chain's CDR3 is CASSSTGNTEAFF. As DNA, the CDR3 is TGTGCCAGCAGCAGTACAGGGAACACTGAAGCTTTCTTT.